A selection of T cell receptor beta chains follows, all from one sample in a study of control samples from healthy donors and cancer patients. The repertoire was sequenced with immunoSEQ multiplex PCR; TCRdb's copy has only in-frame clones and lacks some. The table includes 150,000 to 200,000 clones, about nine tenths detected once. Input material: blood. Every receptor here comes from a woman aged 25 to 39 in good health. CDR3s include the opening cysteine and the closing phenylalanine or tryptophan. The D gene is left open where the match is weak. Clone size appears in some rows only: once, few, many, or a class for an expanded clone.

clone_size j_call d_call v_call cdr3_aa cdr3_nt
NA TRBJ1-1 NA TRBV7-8 CASNRANTEAFF TGTGCCAGCAACAGAGCGAACACTGAAGCTTTCTTT
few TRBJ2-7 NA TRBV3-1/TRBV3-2 CASSQGWDSYEQYF TGTGCCAGCAGCCAAGGGTGGGACTCCTACGAGCAGTACTTC
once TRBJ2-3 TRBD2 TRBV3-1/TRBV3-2 CASSQAGTSPDTQYF TGTGCCAGCAGCCAAGCAGGGACTAGCCCAGATACGCAGTATTTT
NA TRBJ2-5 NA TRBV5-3 CARSEPGPQETQYF TGTGCCAGAAGCGAACCGGGACCCCAAGAGACCCAGTACTTC
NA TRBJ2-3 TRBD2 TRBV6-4 CASSDGGGSTDTQYF TGTGCCAGCAGTGACGGGGGAGGGAGCACAGATACGCAGTATTTT
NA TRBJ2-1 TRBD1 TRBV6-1 CASSEGQGADEQFF TGTGCCAGCAGTGAAGGGCAGGGGGCTGATGAGCAGTTCTTC
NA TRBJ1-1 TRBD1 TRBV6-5 CASSLRGRSTEAFF TGTGCCAGCAGTCTCAGGGGGAGGAGCACTGAAGCTTTCTTT
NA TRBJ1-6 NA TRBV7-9 CASSNDRLNSPLHF TGTGCCAGCAGCAACGACCGGCTTAATTCACCCCTCCACTTT
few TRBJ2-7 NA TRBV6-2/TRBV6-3 CASSRAYEQYF TGTGCCAGCAGTCGGGCGTACGAGCAGTACTTC
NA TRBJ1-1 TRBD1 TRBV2 CASSAGGDTEAFF TGTGCCAGCAGTGCAGGGGGGGACACTGAAGCTTTCTTT
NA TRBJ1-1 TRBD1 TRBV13 CASSLEVGQGAGAFF TGTGCCAGCAGCTTAGAGGTCGGACAGGGGGCGGGAGCTTTCTTT
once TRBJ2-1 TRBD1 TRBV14 CASSHSGGAYNEQFF TGTGCCAGCAGCCATTCAGGGGGCGCCTACAATGAGCAGTTCTTC
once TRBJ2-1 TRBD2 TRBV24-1 CATSDSGLTYNEQFF TGTGCCACCAGTGATTCGGGACTAACCTACAATGAGCAGTTCTTC
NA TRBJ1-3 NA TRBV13 CASSLYNSGNTIYF TGTGCTAGCAGCTTATACAACTCTGGAAACACCATATATTTT
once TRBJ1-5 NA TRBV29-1 CSVRQSSNQPQHF TGCAGCGTGAGACAGAGTAGCAATCAGCCCCAGCATTTT
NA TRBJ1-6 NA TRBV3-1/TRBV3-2 CASRQGYYNSPLHF TGTGCCAGCAGACAGGGATACTATAATTCACCCCTCCACTTT
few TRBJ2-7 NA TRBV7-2 CASSLSTGYYEQYF TGTGCCAGCAGCTTAAGCACAGGGTACTACGAGCAGTACTTC
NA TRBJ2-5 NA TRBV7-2 CASSFTRRVEGETQYF TGTGCCAGCAGCTTTACCAGGAGGGTGGAGGGAGAGACCCAGTACTTC
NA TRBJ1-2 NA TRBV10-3 CAISGSTNYGYTF TGTGCCATCAGTGGAAGCACTAACTATGGCTACACCTTC
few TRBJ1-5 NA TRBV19 CASSIRDSNQPQHF TGTGCCAGTAGTATCCGGGACAGCAATCAGCCCCAGCATTTT
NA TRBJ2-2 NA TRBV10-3 CAIKQQGEETGELFF TGTGCCATCAAACAACAGGGAGAGGAGACCGGGGAGCTGTTTTTT
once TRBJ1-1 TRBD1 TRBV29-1 CSVGQGGGTEAFF TGCAGCGTTGGACAGGGAGGGGGCACTGAAGCTTTCTTT